This T cell receptor beta chain was sequenced for a study of T cell changes during pregnancy in multiple sclerosis. Profiled with immunoSEQ multiplex PCR; TCRdb holds only in-frame clones, not every one. This sample yields 55,000 to 70,000 clones, of which 70% to 90% are seen a single time; around 0.4% belongs to the top ten. This CDR3 has 15 amino acids. From germline, CDR1 is KGHSH and CDR2 LQKENI. V lost 2 bases, J lost 7 bases, and 5 bases stayed unmatched. The sample here was CD4+ T cells from peripheral blood mononuclear cells, taken in the third trimester of pregnancy. The genes are TRBV18 and TRBJ2-1; 10 bases agree with TRBD2. This receptor was obtained from a female donor with multiple sclerosis, enrolled in a pregnancy study. This CDR3 is CASSPGLAGENEQFF. The CDR3 DNA reads as TGTGCCAGCTCACCAGGGCTAGCGGGAGAGAATGAGCAGTTCTTC.